These T cell receptor beta chains were read from a single sample in a study of T cell responses to AZD1222 COVID-19 vaccine. Sequencing was performed with immunoSEQ multiplex PCR; in TCRdb, only in-frame clones are kept and a portion is missing. The table includes approximately 100,000 clones, 87% detected once. Sequenced here: peripheral blood, sampled 28 days after the second AZD1222 dose. The source is an adult who received the AZD1222 COVID-19 vaccine. The CDR3 runs from the conserved cysteine through the conserved F or W. Fields, in order: V gene, clone size, D gene, J gene, CDR3 DNA, CDR3 protein. D genes are given only for firm matches. The size field is filled for only some rows; it gives once, few, many or a size class.

>TRBV7-9|.|.|TRBJ1-6
TGTGCCAGCAGCTTAACAGGGTCGTATAATTCACCCCTCCACTTT
CASSLTGSYNSPLHF
>TRBV15|.|TRBD1|TRBJ1-4
TGTGCCACCAGCAGAGATCGTCGAACAGGGGGAGAAAAACTGTTTTTT
CATSRDRRTGGEKLFF
>TRBV3-1/TRBV3-2|.|.|TRBJ2-1
TGTGCCAGCAGCCAAGGTTACAATGAGCAGTTCTTC
CASSQGYNEQFF
>TRBV5-1|.|TRBD1|TRBJ1-2
TGCGCCAGCAGTCCGGGACAGAGCTATGGCTACACCTTC
CASSPGQSYGYTF
>TRBV11-3|.|TRBD2|TRBJ2-1
TGTGCCAGCAGCCCGGGGACTAGCGGGAGTCCGAATGAGCAGTTCTTC
CASSPGTSGSPNEQFF
>TRBV5-6|.|TRBD1|TRBJ1-5
TGTGCCAGCAGCTCGACAGGGAATCAGCCCCAGCATTTT
CASSSTGNQPQHF
>TRBV4-3|.|.|TRBJ1-4
TGCGCCAGCAGCCAAGAGGGAGGCAAGAGGGGGGAAAAACTGTTTTTT
CASSQEGGKRGEKLFF
>TRBV4-1|.|.|TRBJ2-6
TGCGCCAGCAGCCAAGACCCCCTCCTCGGAATAACTGGGGCCAACGTCCTGACTTTC
CASSQDPLLGITGANVLTF
>TRBV6-5|.|.|TRBJ2-4
TGTGCCGTATTTTCGGGACTAGCCAAAAACATTCAGTACTTC
CAVFSGLAKNIQYF
>TRBV9|.|TRBD2|TRBJ2-7
TGTGCCAGCAGCCCAGGACCGGGGCTAGCGGTTATAAGCTCCTACGAGCAGTACTTC
CASSPGPGLAVISSYEQYF
>TRBV27|few|.|TRBJ1-1
TGTGCCAGCAGTTTAAATTTTAGAGGGTCGGGCACTGAAGCTTTCTTT
CASSLNFRGSGTEAFF
>TRBV7-6|.|.|TRBJ2-2
TGTGCCAGCAGCCTCCCGACCGCGAACACCGGGGAGCTGTTTTTT
CASSLPTANTGELFF
>TRBV24-1|.|TRBD1|TRBJ1-2
TGTGCCACCAGTGATCCAGGGGGCGACTATGGCTACACCTTC
CATSDPGGDYGYTF
>TRBV7-8|.|.|TRBJ2-1
TGTGCCAGCAGCTTGTTTAGCGAAAATTACAATGAGCAGTTCTTC
CASSLFSENYNEQFF
>TRBV28|.|TRBD2|TRBJ2-7
TGTGCCAGCAACTTAGCGGGAGGGTTCTACGAGCAGTACTTC
CASNLAGGFYEQYF
>TRBV28|.|TRBD1|TRBJ1-1
TGTGCCAGCAGTTACCAAGAACTGAAGGGGGCGGACACTGAAGCTTTCTTT
CASSYQELKGADTEAFF